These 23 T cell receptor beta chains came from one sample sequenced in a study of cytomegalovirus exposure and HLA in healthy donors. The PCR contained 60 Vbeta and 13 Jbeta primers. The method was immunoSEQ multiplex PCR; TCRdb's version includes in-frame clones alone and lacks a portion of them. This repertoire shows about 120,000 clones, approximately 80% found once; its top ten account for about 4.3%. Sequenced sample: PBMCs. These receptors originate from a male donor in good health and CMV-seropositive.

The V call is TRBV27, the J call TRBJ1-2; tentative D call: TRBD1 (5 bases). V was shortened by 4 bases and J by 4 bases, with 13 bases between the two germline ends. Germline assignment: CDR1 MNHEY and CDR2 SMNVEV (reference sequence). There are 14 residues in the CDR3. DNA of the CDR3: TGTGCCAGCAGTTATACGGCCGGGGGCTATGGCTACACCTTC. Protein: CASSYTAGGYGYTF.

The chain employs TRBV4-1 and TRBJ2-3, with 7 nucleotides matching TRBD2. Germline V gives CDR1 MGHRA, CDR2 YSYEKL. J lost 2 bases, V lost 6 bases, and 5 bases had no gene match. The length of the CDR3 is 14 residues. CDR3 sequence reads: CASRLTSFTDTQYF. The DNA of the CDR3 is TGCGCCAGCAGATTGACTAGCTTCACAGATACGCAGTATTTT.

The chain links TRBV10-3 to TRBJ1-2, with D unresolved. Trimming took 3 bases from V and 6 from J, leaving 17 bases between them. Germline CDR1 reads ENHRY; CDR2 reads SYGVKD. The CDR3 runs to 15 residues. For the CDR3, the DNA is TGTGCCATCAGTGATCGTGTGAGTGTGGGAGATGGCTACACCTTC. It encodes CAISDRVSVGDGYTF.

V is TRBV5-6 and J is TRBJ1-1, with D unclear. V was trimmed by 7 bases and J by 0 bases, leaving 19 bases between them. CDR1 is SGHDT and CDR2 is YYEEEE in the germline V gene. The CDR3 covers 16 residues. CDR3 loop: CASQAPGLFMNTEAFF. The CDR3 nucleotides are TGTGCCAGCCAAGCCCCGGGGTTATTCATGAACACTGAAGCTTTCTTT.

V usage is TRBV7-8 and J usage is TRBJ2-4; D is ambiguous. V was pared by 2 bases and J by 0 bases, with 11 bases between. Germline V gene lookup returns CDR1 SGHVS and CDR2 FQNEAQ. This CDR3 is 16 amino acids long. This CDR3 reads CASSLQTALAKNIQYF. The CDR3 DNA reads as TGTGCCAGCAGCTTACAAACAGCTCTAGCCAAAAACATTCAGTACTTC.

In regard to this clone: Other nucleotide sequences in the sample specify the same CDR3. This CDR3 reads CASSLGLAGVNEQFF. CDR3 DNA sequence: TGTGCCAGCAGCTTGGGACTAGCGGGAGTCAATGAGCAGTTCTTC. This chain links TRBV5-4 with TRBJ2-1, with 12 nucleotides matching TRBD2. Germline values: CDR1 SGHNT, CDR2 YYREEE (reference sequence). Losses at the gene ends were 0 bases for V and 6 bases for J; bases not matched to a gene: 1. The CDR3 is made up of 15 amino acids.

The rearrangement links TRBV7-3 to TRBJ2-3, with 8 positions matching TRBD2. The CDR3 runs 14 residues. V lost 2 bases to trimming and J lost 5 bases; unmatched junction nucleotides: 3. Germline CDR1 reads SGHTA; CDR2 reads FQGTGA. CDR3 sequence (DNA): TGTGCCAGCAGCTTAGTCGGGGGGGGAGATACGCAGTATTTT. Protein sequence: CASSLVGGGDTQYF.

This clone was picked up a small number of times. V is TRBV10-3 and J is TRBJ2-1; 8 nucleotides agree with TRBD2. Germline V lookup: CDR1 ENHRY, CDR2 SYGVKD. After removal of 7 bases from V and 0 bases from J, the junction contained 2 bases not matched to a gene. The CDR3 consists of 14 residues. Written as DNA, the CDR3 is TGTGCCATCAAAACTAGCGGCTCCTACAATGAGCAGTTCTTC. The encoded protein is CAIKTSGSYNEQFF.

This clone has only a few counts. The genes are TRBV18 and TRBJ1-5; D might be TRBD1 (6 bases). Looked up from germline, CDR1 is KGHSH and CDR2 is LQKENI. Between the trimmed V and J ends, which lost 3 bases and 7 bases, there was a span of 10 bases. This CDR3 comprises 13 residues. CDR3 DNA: TGTGCCAGCTCACCTCCAGGGGCCCAGCCCCAGCATTTT. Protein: CASSPPGAQPQHF. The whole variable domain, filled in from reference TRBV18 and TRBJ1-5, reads NAGVMQNPRHLVRRRGQEARLRCSPMKGHSHVYWYRQLPEEGLKFMVYLQKENIIDESGMPKERFSAEFPKEGPSILRIQQVVRGDSAAYFCASSPPGAQPQHFGDGTRLSIL.

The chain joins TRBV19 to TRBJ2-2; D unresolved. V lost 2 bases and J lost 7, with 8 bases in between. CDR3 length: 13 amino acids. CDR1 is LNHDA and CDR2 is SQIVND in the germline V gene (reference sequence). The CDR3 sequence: CASSIKSGGELFF. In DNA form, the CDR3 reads TGTGCCAGTAGTATAAAGAGTGGCGGGGAGCTGTTTTTT.

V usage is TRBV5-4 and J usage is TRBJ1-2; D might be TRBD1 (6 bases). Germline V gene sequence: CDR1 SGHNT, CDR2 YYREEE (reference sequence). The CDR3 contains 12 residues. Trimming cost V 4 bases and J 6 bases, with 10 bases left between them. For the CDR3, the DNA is TGTGCCAGCAGCCTAGGGGGGGATGGCTACACCTTC. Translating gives CASSLGGDGYTF.

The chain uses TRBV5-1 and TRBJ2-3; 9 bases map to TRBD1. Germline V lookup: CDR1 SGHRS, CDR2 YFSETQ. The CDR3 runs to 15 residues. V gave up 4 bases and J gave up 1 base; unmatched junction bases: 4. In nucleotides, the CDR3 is TGCGCCAGCAGCCACAGGGGGCCCCGCACAGATACGCAGTATTTT. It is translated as CASSHRGPRTDTQYF.

CDR3 amino acids: CASSPDVAGVDTGELFF. CDR3 bases: TGTGCCAGCAGCCCAGACGTTGCGGGGGTAGATACCGGGGAGCTGTTTTTT. The rearrangement links TRBV5-4 to TRBJ2-2; 7 bases line up with TRBD2. The V gene's germline CDR1 is SGHNT and CDR2 YYREEE (reference sequence). The CDR3 is 17 amino acids. With 4 bases clipped from V and 5 bases from J, the junction kept 14 bases outside the gene matches.

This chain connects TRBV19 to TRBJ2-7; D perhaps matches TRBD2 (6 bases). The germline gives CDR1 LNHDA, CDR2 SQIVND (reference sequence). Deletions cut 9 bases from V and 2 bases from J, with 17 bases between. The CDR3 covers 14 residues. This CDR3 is CASSGVPATYEQYF. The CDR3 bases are TGTGCCAGCTCGGGAGTGCCTGCGACCTACGAGCAGTACTTC.

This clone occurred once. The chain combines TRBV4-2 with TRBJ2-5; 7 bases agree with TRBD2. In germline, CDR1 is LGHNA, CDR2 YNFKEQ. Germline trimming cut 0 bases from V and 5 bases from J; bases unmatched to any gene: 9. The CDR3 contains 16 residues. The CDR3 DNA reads TGTGCCAGCAGCCAAGATTCGGCACTAGCGTGGGAGACCCAGTACTTC. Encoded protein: CASSQDSALAWETQYF.

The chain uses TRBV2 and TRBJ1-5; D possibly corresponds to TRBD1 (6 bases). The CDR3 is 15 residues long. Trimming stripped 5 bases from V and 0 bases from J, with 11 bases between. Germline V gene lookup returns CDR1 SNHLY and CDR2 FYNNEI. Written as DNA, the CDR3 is TGTGCCAGCAGTCCCGGGACAAATAGCAATCAGCCCCAGCATTTT. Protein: CASSPGTNSNQPQHF. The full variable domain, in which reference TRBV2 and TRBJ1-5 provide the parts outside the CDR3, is EPEVTQTPSHQVTQMGQEVILRCVPISNHLYFYWYRQILGQKVEFLVSFYNNEISEKSEIFDDQFSVERPDGSNFTLKIRSTKLEDSAMYFCASSPGTNSNQPQHFGDGTRLSIL.

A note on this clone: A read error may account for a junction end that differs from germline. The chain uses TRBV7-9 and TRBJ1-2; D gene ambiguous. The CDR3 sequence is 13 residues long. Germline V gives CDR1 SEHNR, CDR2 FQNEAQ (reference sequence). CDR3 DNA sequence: TGTTCCAGCAGCCTAGATTCCAGCTATGGCTACACCTTC. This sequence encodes CSSSLDSSYGYTF.

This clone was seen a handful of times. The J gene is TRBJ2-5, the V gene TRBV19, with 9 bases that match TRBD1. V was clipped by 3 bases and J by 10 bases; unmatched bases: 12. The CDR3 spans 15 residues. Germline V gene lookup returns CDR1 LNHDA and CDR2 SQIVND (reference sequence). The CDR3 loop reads CASSIDYRGRGGQYF. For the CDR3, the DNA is TGTGCCAGTAGTATCGATTACAGGGGGCGCGGTGGCCAGTACTTC.

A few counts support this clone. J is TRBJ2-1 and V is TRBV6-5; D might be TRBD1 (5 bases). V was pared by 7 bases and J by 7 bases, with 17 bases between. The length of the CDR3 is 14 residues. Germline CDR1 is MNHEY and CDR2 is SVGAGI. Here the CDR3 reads CASNDHLKGNEQFF. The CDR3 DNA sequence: TGTGCCAGCAACGACCACCTTAAGGGGAATGAGCAGTTCTTC.

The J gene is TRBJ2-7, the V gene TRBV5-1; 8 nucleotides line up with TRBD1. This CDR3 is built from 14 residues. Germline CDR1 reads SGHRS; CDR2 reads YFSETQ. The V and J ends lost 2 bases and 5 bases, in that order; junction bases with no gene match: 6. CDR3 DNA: TGCGCCAGCAGCTTAAGGGCAGGGGGCGACGAGCAGTACTTC. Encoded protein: CASSLRAGGDEQYF.

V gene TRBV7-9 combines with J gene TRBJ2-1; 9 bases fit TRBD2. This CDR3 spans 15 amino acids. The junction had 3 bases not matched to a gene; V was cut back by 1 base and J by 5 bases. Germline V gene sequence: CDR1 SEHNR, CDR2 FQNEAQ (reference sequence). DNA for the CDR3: TGTGCCAGCAGCTTAGGACTAGCGGATAACAATGAGCAGTTCTTC. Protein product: CASSLGLADNNEQFF.

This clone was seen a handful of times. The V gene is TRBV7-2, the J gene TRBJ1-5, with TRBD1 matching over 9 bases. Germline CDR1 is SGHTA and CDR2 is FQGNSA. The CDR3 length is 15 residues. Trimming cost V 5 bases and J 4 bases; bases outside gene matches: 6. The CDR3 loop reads CASSPRTGENQPQHF. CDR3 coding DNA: TGTGCCAGCAGCCCGCGGACAGGGGAAAATCAGCCCCAGCATTTT.

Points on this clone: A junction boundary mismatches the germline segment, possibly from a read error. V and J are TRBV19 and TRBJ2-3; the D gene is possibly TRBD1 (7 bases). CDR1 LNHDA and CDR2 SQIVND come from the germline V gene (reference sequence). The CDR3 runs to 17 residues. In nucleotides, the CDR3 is TGTGCCAGTAGCGCAACCTCGAGGGGGGACAGCACAGAAACGCAGTATTTT. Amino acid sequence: CASSATSRGDSTETQYF.